These T cell receptor beta chains were read from a single sample in a study of molecular identifiers for immune sequencing clone quantification. Via MiXCR, TCRdb re-called the PCR reads, giving one row per CDR3 protein. The sample records about 510,000 distinct CDR3 sequences, about a quarter being singletons. Material for sequencing was naive CD8+ T cells from blood, with Jurkat cell RNA spiked in. The source is a human donor in good health. Some libraries in this study had Jurkat cell RNA spiked in. Each CDR3 is given with its conserved first and last residue. D genes are given only for firm matches. Clone size is shown for a subset of rows, as once, few, many or a class of expanded clone.

J	V	D	size	CDR3	DNA
TRBJ1-2	TRBV6-5	NA	NA	CASSYGVGYGYTF	TGTGCCAGCAGTTATGGGGTTGGCTATGGCTACACCTTC
TRBJ2-1	TRBV12-3/TRBV12-4	TRBD2	NA	CASSGVAGVGYNEQFF	TGTGCCAGCAGCGGAGTAGCGGGAGTGGGTTACAATGAGCAGTTCTTC
TRBJ2-2	TRBV7-9	NA	few	CASSLEGWPGELFF	TGTGCCAGCAGCCTCGAGGGTTGGCCCGGGGAGCTGTTTTTT
TRBJ2-3	TRBV7-9	TRBD1	few	CASRPGTGDTDTQYF	TGTGCCAGCAGACCCGGGACAGGCGACACAGATACGCAGTATTTT
TRBJ2-1	TRBV6-2/TRBV6-3	NA	NA	CASQRADNEQFF	TGTGCCAGCCAGAGGGCCGACAATGAGCAGTTCTTC
TRBJ1-2	TRBV29-1	NA	NA	CSPRPLGNYGYTF	TGCAGCCCGAGACCCTTAGGGAACTATGGCTACACCTTC
TRBJ2-2	TRBV4-3	TRBD2	NA	CASSQEPGLANTGELFF	TGCGCCAGCAGCCAAGAACCGGGACTAGCGAACACCGGGGAGCTGTTTTTT
TRBJ2-3	TRBV7-9	NA	many	CASSLTGHTQYF	TGTGCCAGCAGCTTAACGGGTCATACGCAGTATTTT
TRBJ2-3	TRBV11-2	TRBD1	few	CASSHGTGGLDTQYF	TGTGCCAGCAGCCACGGGACAGGGGGATTAGATACGCAGTATTTT
TRBJ1-4	TRBV2	NA	many	CASSDETYLEKLFF	TGTGCCAGCAGTGACGAAACATACCTTGAAAAACTGTTTTTT
TRBJ2-7	TRBV12-3/TRBV12-4	NA	few	CASRRGTSYEQYF	TGTGCCAGCAGAAGAGGGACCTCCTACGAGCAGTACTTC
TRBJ2-7	TRBV20-1	NA	NA	CSARAQGDVMTYEQYF	TGCAGTGCTAGAGCTCAAGGGGACGTAATGACCTACGAGCAGTACTTC
TRBJ2-7	TRBV5-5	NA	once	CARSFTGTNQNEQYF	TGTGCCCGCAGCTTTACCGGGACAAATCAGAACGAGCAGTACTTC
TRBJ2-7	TRBV7-9	NA	NA	CASSLGVSEYAQYF	TGTGCCAGCAGCTTAGGGGTTAGCGAGTACGCGCAGTACTTC
TRBJ2-5	TRBV6-5	TRBD1	NA	CASSYSSDRGQETQYF	TGTGCCAGCAGTTACTCGAGCGACAGGGGGCAGGAGACCCAGTACTTC
TRBJ1-1	TRBV6-1	NA	many	CASSSWSENTEAFF	TGTGCCAGCAGCTCGTGGTCAGAAAACACTGAAGCTTTCTTT
TRBJ2-7	TRBV7-6	TRBD1	few	CASSSSRDRAPYEQYF	TGTGCCAGCAGCTCTAGCCGGGACAGGGCCCCCTACGAGCAGTACTTC
TRBJ1-5	TRBV20-1	NA	NA	CSAREEASNQPQHF	TGCAGTGCTAGAGAAGAGGCCAGCAATCAGCCCCAGCATTTT
TRBJ2-3	TRBV7-2	NA	NA	CASSMTTLSTDTQYF	TGTGCCAGCAGCATGACTACCCTTAGCACAGATACGCAGTATTTT
TRBJ2-3	TRBV12-3/TRBV12-4	TRBD2	few	CASSIAGGTDTQYF	TGTGCCAGCAGTATAGCGGGTGGCACAGATACGCAGTATTTT
TRBJ2-3	TRBV6-5	NA	many	CASSQSSALGQYF	TGTGCCAGCAGTCAGTCGTCTGCCCTCGGGCAGTATTTT
TRBJ1-1	TRBV20-1	TRBD1	few	CSAKGTGGTEAFF	TGCAGTGCCAAAGGTACAGGGGGCACTGAAGCTTTCTTT
TRBJ2-1	TRBV7-6	TRBD2	NA	CASSFASGGKSEQFF	TGTGCCAGCAGCTTCGCTAGCGGGGGGAAATCAGAGCAGTTCTTC
TRBJ1-1	TRBV12-3/TRBV12-4	NA	few	CASSHTGGRNTEASF	TGTGCCAGCAGTCATACCGGGGGGAGGAACACTGAAGCTTCCTTT
TRBJ2-3	TRBV19	TRBD2	few	CASSLGTSGGTDTQYF	TGTGCCAGTAGTCTGGGGACTAGCGGGGGAACAGATACGCAGTATTTT
TRBJ2-5	TRBV29-1	NA	NA	CSVTWLETQYF	TGCAGCGTTACATGGTTGGAGACCCAGTACTTC
TRBJ1-5	TRBV20-1	NA	NA	CSAREGSNQPPHF	TGCAGTGCTAGAGAAGGGAGCAATCAGCCCCCGCATTTT
TRBJ2-5	TRBV6-6	NA	NA	CASSYSTGETQYF	TGTGCCAGCAGTTACTCGACCGGAGAGACCCAGTACTTC